Below, 21 T cell receptor beta chains from the same sample are listed, as sequenced in a study of T cell responses to AZD1222 COVID-19 vaccine. Assay used: immunoSEQ multiplex PCR; TCRdb lists only in-frame clones, some missing. In the table there are approximately 140,000 clones, 80% to 90% of which are singletons. The specimen comprised peripheral blood, sampled on day 0 of AZD1222 vaccination. Every receptor here comes from an adult in good health.

This clone was observed a handful of times. The CDR3 bases are TGTGCCAGCAGCGTAGAGGGGTCTCGGTACAATGAGCAGTTCTTC. Its translation: CASSVEGSRYNEQFF. The chain uses TRBV9 and TRBJ2-1; D might be TRBD1 (5 bases). V was clipped by 0 bases and J by 4 bases, with 11 bases between them. This CDR3 contains 15 residues. The germline V gene encodes CDR1 SGDLS and CDR2 YYNGEE. Using reference TRBV9 and TRBJ2-1 for the parts outside the CDR3, the full variable domain is DSGVTQTPKHLITATGQRVTLRCSPRSGDLSVYWYQQSLDQGLQFLIQYYNGEERAKGNILERFSAQQFPDLHSELNLSSLELGDSALYFCASSVEGSRYNEQFFGPGTRLTVL.

The chain couples TRBV7-8 to TRBJ2-1, with 11 bases aligning to TRBD2. CDR1 is SGHVS, CDR2 FQNEAQ, per germline. V was pared by 5 bases and J by 7 bases, with 13 bases of the junction left unmatched. There are 17 residues in the CDR3. CDR3 protein: CASSLRVTSGSYNEQFF. The DNA for the CDR3 is TGTGCCAGCAGCCTTAGGGTAACTAGCGGGAGTTATAATGAGCAGTTCTTC.

The J gene is TRBJ2-3, the V gene TRBV7-2, with D possibly being TRBD2 (5 bases). The CDR3 is 15 residues long. Germline V gene data show CDR1 as SGHTA and CDR2 as FQGNSA. Trimming removed 2 bases at V and 6 bases at J, with 15 bases between. The CDR3 loop reads CASSLTAGSADTQYF. The CDR3 DNA sequence: TGTGCCAGCAGCTTAACCGCGGGCTCCGCGGATACGCAGTATTTT.

V is TRBV24-1 and J is TRBJ2-7, with TRBD1 matching over 10 bases. The germline V gene has CDR1 KGHDR and CDR2 SFDVKD. V shed 4 bases, J shed 4 bases, and the junction held 9 bases outside the gene matches. The CDR3 is 16 residues long. CDR3 DNA: TGTGCCACCAGTGACCCGACGGCGGACAGGGGGTACGAGCAGTACTTC. Translated, it gives CATSDPTADRGYEQYF.

The chain is built from TRBV2 and TRBJ1-2; D is uncertain. V lost 7 bases and J 4 bases, leaving 13 bases between the germline ends. Germline loops: CDR1 SNHLY, CDR2 FYNNEI. The CDR3 loop spans 13 amino acids. CDR3 sequence (DNA): TGTGCCAGCAAGGATGGACCTTCCTATGGCTACACCTTC. It codes for CASKDGPSYGYTF.

The V call is TRBV6-4, the J call TRBJ2-2; perhaps TRBD2 as D (5 bases). This CDR3 is built from 15 residues. Per the germline V gene, CDR1 is MRHNA and CDR2 is SNTAGT. V was trimmed by 3 bases and J by 4 bases, leaving 12 bases between them. The CDR3 protein is CASSEEGHGTGELFF. Here the CDR3 DNA reads TGTGCCAGCAGTGAAGAGGGTCACGGCACCGGGGAGCTGTTTTTT.

The V and J genes are TRBV7-2 and TRBJ2-3; D perhaps matches TRBD2 (6 bases). The germline V gene encodes CDR1 SGHTA and CDR2 FQGNSA. V lost 2 bases to trimming and J lost 4 bases, with 25 bases between them. The CDR3 runs to 19 residues. The CDR3 here is CASSLFSGTLLNRADTQYF. The CDR3 nucleotides are TGTGCCAGCAGCTTATTTTCCGGGACTTTACTCAACCGCGCAGATACGCAGTATTTT. Drawing the rest from reference TRBV7-2 and TRBJ2-3, the complete variable domain is GAGVSQSPSNKVTEKGKDVELRCDPISGHTALYWYRQSLGQGLEFLIYFQGNSAPDKSGLPSDRFSAERTGGSVSTLTIQRTQQEDSAVYLCASSLFSGTLLNRADTQYFGPGTRLTVL.

The chain uses TRBV7-9 and TRBJ2-7; the D call may be TRBD1 or TRBD2 (5 bases each). Germline loops: CDR1 SEHNR, CDR2 FQNEAQ (reference sequence). Trimming took 5 bases from V and 11 from J, leaving 16 bases between them. The CDR3 is made up of 12 amino acids. DNA of the CDR3: TGTGCCAGCAGCGAAGCAACCGGGGCCGAGTACTTC. Amino acids: CASSEATGAEYF.

This sequence joins TRBV28 and TRBJ1-5; D gene ambiguous. V was trimmed by 5 bases and J by 3 bases, leaving 14 bases between them. The CDR3 has 15 residues. Per the germline V gene, CDR1 is MDHEN and CDR2 is SYDVKM. This CDR3 reads CASSLPGSANQPQHF. The CDR3 nucleotides read TGTGCCAGCAGTCTCCCGGGGAGCGCCAATCAGCCCCAGCATTTT.

This chain links TRBV2 with TRBJ2-1, with 8 bases that match TRBD1. V shed 8 bases and J 3 bases; nucleotides not matched to a gene: 3. The length of the CDR3 is 13 residues. CDR1 is SNHLY, CDR2 FYNNEI, per germline. The CDR3 nucleotides are TGTGCCAGCCACGGACAGGGCTACAATGAGCAGTTCTTC. The encoded protein is CASHGQGYNEQFF.

V is TRBV5-1 and J is TRBJ1-5, with D perhaps TRBD1 (5 bases). CDR3 size: 15 residues. V was trimmed by 0 bases and J by 4 bases, leaving 11 bases between them. CDR1 SGHRS and CDR2 YFSETQ come from the germline V gene. CDR3 sequence (DNA): TGCGCCAGCAGCTTGGTTGGAGGGGCGAATCAGCCCCAGCATTTT. Amino acids: CASSLVGGANQPQHF.

The CDR3 reads CASSGNFEQFF. CDR3 DNA sequence: TGTGCCAGCAGTGGGAACTTTGAGCAGTTCTTC. This rearrangement joins TRBV28 to TRBJ2-1; D remains unclear. The CDR3 covers 11 residues. Germline CDR1 reads MDHEN; CDR2 reads SYDVKM. Trimming took off 5 bases at V and 9 bases at J, with 8 bases between the two ends.

This chain joins TRBV11-3 and TRBJ2-1, with D perhaps TRBD1 (6 bases). The CDR3 extends over 15 amino acids. The germline gives CDR1 SGHNT, CDR2 YENEEA. Trimming shortened V by 5 bases and J by 10 bases, and 21 bases separated the two germline ends. The CDR3 loop is CASSEGGDRPGEQFF. The CDR3 coding sequence is TGTGCCAGCAGCGAAGGGGGAGACAGGCCTGGGGAGCAGTTCTTC.

CDR3: CASSQEGSGNSPLHF. The CDR3, as DNA: TGTGCCAGCTCACAAGAGGGGTCAGGAAATTCACCCCTCCACTTT. The V and J genes are TRBV18 and TRBJ1-6; maybe TRBD1 (5 bases). The CDR3 length is 15 residues. CDR1 KGHSH and CDR2 LQKENI come from the germline V gene. V dropped 4 bases and J dropped 7 bases, with 14 bases sitting between them.

This chain links TRBV18 with TRBJ1-3, with D unclear. Looked up from germline, CDR1 is KGHSH and CDR2 is LQKENI. V gave up 5 bases and J gave up 0 bases, with 11 bases separating them. The CDR3 extends over 15 amino acids. CDR3 sequence: CASSVGESSGNTIYF. DNA for the CDR3: TGTGCCAGCTCAGTTGGGGAGAGCTCTGGAAACACCATATATTTT.

This rearrangement joins TRBV5-4 to TRBJ2-5; tentatively, D is TRBD1 (5 bases). Germline V gene data show CDR1 as SGHNT and CDR2 as YYREEE (reference sequence). The V end lost 2 bases, the J end lost 1 base, and 9 bases lay between the germline ends. The CDR3 is 14 residues long. CDR3 protein: CASSLRGSQETQYF. CDR3 DNA sequence: TGTGCCAGCAGCTTAAGGGGCTCCCAAGAGACCCAGTACTTC.

The chain uses TRBV6-5 and TRBJ2-1, with no clear D. The CDR3 has 15 amino acids. Germline-derived CDR1 and CDR2 are MNHEY and SVGAGI. Deletions cut 5 bases from V and 5 bases from J, with 16 bases between. The CDR3, as DNA: TGTGCCAGCAGTCCGTTGGTAGGGTTCAACAATGAGCAGTTCTTC. Translated, it gives CASSPLVGFNNEQFF.

The rearrangement links TRBV2 to TRBJ1-2; 9 positions match TRBD1. The junction had 8 bases not matched to a gene; V was cut back by 4 bases and J by 8 bases. The V gene's germline CDR1 is SNHLY and CDR2 FYNNEI. CDR3 length equals 14 residues. CDR3 coding DNA: TGTGCCAGCAGTGGACAGGGGGTCCTGAGGGGCTACACCTTC. Its translation: CASSGQGVLRGYTF.

This clone appeared a single time. V gene TRBV4-2 combines with J gene TRBJ2-1; D uncertain. Trimming removed 0 bases from V and 0 bases from J, with 12 bases in between. Germline-derived CDR1 and CDR2 are LGHNA and YNFKEQ. The CDR3 covers 17 residues. CDR3 DNA sequence: TGTGCCAGCAGCCAAGATGTCAGAACGAGCTCCTACAATGAGCAGTTCTTC. Its translation is CASSQDVRTSSYNEQFF.

CDR3 DNA: TGTGCCAGCTCACCAGGACAGGGTACTTACAATGAGCAGTTCTTC. This codes for CASSPGQGTYNEQFF. V gene TRBV18 combines with J gene TRBJ2-1, with TRBD1 identical over 8 bases. The CDR3 is 15 residues long. The V segment lost 2 bases and the J segment 4 bases; nucleotides outside the gene matches: 4. Germline V gives CDR1 KGHSH, CDR2 LQKENI.

This rearrangement joins TRBV18 to TRBJ2-4; D possibly corresponds to TRBD2 (5 bases). V lost 3 bases and J 3 bases, leaving 9 bases between the germline ends. The germline gives CDR1 KGHSH, CDR2 LQKENI. The length of the CDR3 is 14 residues. The CDR3 bases are TGTGCCAGCTCACCGAGGGTAGGCAAAAACATTCAGTACTTC. Translating it yields CASSPRVGKNIQYF.